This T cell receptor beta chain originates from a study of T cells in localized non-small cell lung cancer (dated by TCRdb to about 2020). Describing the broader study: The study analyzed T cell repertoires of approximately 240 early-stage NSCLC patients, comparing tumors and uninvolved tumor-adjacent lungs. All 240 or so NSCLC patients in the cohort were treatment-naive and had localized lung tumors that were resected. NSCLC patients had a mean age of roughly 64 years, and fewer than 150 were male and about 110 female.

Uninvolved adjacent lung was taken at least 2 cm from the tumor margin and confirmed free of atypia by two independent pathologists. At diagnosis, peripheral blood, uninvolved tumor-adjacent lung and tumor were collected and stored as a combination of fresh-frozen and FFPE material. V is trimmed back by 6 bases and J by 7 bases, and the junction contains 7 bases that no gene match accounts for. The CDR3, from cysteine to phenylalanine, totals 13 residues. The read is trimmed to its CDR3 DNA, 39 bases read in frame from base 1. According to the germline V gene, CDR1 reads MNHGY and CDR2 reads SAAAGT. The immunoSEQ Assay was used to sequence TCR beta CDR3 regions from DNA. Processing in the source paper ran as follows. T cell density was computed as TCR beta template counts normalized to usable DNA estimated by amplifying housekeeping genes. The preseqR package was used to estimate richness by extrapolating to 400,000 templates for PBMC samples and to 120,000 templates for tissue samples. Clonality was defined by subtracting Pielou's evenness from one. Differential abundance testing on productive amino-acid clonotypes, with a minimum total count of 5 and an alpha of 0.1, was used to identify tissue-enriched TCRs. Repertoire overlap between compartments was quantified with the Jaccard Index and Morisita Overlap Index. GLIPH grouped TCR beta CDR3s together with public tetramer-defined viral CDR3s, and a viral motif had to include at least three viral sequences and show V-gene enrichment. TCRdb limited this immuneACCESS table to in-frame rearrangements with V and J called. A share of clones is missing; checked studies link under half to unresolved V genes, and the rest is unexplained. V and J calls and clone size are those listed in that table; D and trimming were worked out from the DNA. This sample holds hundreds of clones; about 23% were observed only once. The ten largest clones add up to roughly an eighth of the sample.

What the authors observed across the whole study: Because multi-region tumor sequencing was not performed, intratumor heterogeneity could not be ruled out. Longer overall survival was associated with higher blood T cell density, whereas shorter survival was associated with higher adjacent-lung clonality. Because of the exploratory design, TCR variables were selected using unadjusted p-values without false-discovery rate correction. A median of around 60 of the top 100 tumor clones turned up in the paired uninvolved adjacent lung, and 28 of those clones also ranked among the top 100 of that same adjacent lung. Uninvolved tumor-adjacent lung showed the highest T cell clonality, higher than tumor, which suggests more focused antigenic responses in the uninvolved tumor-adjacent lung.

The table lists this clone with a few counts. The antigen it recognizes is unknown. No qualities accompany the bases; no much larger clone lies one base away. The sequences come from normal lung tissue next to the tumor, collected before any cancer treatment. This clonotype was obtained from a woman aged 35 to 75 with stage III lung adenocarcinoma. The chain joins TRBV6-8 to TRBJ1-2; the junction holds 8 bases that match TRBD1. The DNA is TGTGCCAGCAGCGACCGGACAGGGTCTGGCTACACCTTC. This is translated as CASSDRTGSGYTF.